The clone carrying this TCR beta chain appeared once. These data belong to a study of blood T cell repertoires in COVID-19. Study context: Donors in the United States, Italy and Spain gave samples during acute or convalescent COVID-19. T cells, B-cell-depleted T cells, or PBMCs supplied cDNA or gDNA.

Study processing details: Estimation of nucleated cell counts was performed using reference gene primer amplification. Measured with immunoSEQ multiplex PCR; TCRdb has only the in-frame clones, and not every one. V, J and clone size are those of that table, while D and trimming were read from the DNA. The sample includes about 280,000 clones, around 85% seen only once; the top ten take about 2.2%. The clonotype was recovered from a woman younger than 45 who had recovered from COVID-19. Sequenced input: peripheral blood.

In DNA form, the CDR3 reads TGTGCCAGCAGTTTAACATACGGGGCGGGGAATTCACCCCTCCACTTT. Translating it yields CASSLTYGAGNSPLHF. The chain joins TRBV28 to TRBJ1-6, with D perhaps matching TRBD1 (5 bases). The CDR3 runs to 16 residues. V dropped 2 bases and J dropped 7 bases, with 15 bases sitting between them. Per the germline V gene, CDR1 is MDHEN and CDR2 is SYDVKM.